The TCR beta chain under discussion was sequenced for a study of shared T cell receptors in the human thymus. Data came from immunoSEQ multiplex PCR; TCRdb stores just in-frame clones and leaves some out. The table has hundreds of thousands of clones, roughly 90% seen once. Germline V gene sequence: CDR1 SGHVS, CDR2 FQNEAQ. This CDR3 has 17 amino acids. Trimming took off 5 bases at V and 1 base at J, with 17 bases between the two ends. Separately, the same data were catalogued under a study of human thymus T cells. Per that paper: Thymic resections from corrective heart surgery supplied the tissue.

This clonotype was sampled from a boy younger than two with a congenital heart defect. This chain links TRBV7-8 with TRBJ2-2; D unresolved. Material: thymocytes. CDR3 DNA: TGTGCCAGCAGCCGCCACGTTGGCCTTGTGAACACCGGGGAGCTGTTTTTT. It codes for CASSRHVGLVNTGELFF. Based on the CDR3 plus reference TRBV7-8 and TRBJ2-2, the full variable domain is GAGVSQSPRYKVAKRGQDVALRCDPISGHVSLFWYQQALGQGPEFLTYFQNEAQLDKSGLPSDRFFAERPEGSVSTLKIQRTQQEDSAVYLCASSRHVGLVNTGELFFGEGSRLTVL.